One and the same sample provided the 2 T cell receptor beta chains below, sequenced in a study of T cells in tumors after PD-1 blockade. Generated by immunoSEQ multiplex PCR, the TCRdb table keeps only in-frame clones and is missing some. The data show 35,000 or so clones, 78% seen once. Source: PBMCs, taken before anti-PD-1 treatment. The receptors derive from a human donor with basal cell carcinoma.

The chain couples TRBV7-3 to TRBJ1-1, with D unclear. Trimming took off 4 bases at V and 5 bases at J, with 17 bases between the two ends. The germline V gene has CDR1 SGHTA and CDR2 FQGTGA. The CDR3 has 15 residues. This CDR3 is CASSSLRAAGTEAFF. CDR3 in DNA: TGTGCCAGCAGCTCATTGAGGGCCGCCGGGACTGAAGCTTTCTTT.

This chain connects TRBV19 to TRBJ2-1; TRBD1 agrees at 11 bases. The CDR3 length is 15 residues. Germline CDR1 and CDR2: LNHDA and SQIVND (reference sequence). V gave up 8 bases and J gave up 9 bases; unmatched junction bases: 12. The CDR3 nucleotides read TGTGCCAGTGCCCGGGGTGGGACAGGGGGTAGTGAGCAGTTCTTC. It yields the protein CASARGGTGGSEQFF.